One and the same sample provided the 5 T cell receptor beta chains below, sequenced in a study of OX40 agonist ivuxolimab in advanced cancers. Produced via immunoSEQ multiplex PCR; TCRdb's table is partial and in-frame only. This sample has 70,000 or so clones; 80% to 85% occur once, and the top ten carry around 2.3%. Sequenced material: CD4+ or CD8+ T cells sorted from blood, taken in a trial of the OX40 agonist ivuxolimab. Receptor source: an adult with an advanced solid tumor such as melanoma, head and neck, liver or kidney cancer.

The J gene is TRBJ2-7, the V gene TRBV7-9; D possibly corresponds to TRBD2 (6 bases). The CDR3 is made up of 13 amino acids. V was cut by 2 bases and J by 3 bases, with 8 bases left in between. CDR1 is SEHNR, CDR2 FQNEAQ, per germline (reference sequence). CDR3 sequence: CASSLSRGYEQYF. In nucleotides, the CDR3 is TGTGCCAGCAGCTTATCGCGGGGCTACGAGCAGTACTTC.

This clone occurred once. This chain links TRBV28 with TRBJ1-5; D may be TRBD1 (6 bases). This CDR3 contains 15 residues. Per the germline V gene, CDR1 is MDHEN and CDR2 is SYDVKM. V was trimmed by 7 bases and J by 0 bases, leaving 13 bases between them. The CDR3 loop is CASTPTGNSNQPQHF. The DNA of the CDR3 is TGTGCCAGCACCCCGACAGGAAATAGCAATCAGCCCCAGCATTTT.

This chain links TRBV2 with TRBJ1-4, with D unresolved. Germline V gene data show CDR1 as SNHLY and CDR2 as FYNNEI. This CDR3 has 15 residues. Trimming cost V 0 bases and J 5 bases, with 10 bases left between them. CDR3 nucleotides: TGTGCCAGCAGTGAAGCCTTAACTGCCAATGAAAAACTGTTTTTT. Amino acids: CASSEALTANEKLFF.

In nucleotides, the CDR3 is TGTGCCAGCAGTGGTGGGGAGGGATACACTGAAGCTTTCTTT. This encodes CASSGGEGYTEAFF. V usage is TRBV2 and J usage is TRBJ1-1; D not resolved. The CDR3 is made up of 14 amino acids. Germline-derived CDR1 and CDR2 are SNHLY and FYNNEI. The ends were cut back, 4 bases at V and 3 bases at J, with 12 bases in the middle. The full variable domain, its missing parts supplied by reference TRBV2 and TRBJ1-1, is EPEVTQTPSHQVTQMGQEVILRCVPISNHLYFYWYRQILGQKVEFLVSFYNNEISEKSEIFDDQFSVERPDGSNFTLKIRSTKLEDSAMYFCASSGGEGYTEAFFGQGTRLTVV.

This sequence joins TRBV5-5 and TRBJ2-7, with 8 bases identical to TRBD1. Trimming at V came to 2 bases and at J to 2 bases, leaving 6 bases not matched to a gene. Germline V gene data show CDR1 as SGHKS and CDR2 as YYEKEE (reference sequence). The CDR3 covers 15 residues. The CDR3 reads CASSLGQGAPYEQYF. The CDR3 DNA reads TGTGCCAGCAGCTTAGGCCAGGGGGCCCCCTACGAGCAGTACTTC.